What follows are 25 T cell receptor beta chains derived from one specimen sequenced in a study of beta chain features in type 1 diabetes (dated 2018 in TCRdb). Receptor amplification or capture employed the immunoSEQ multiplex PCR assay. The entire isolated RNA was reverse transcribed using the High Capacity cDNA Reverse Transcription Kit, and thus expressed TCRB transcripts were sequenced. Held by TCRdb, this immuneACCESS table contains in-frame sequences only and omits some clones. Under half of the omission traces to an unresolved V gene where checked; the cause of the rest is unknown. The sample yields hundreds of thousands of clones; more than 13% were counted once. The ten largest clones capture roughly 0.04% of the sample. The antigens of these receptors remain unknown. Overall results and qualifications from the work: Type 1 diabetes patients showed a moderate but significant shortening of TCRB CDR3 length in all four CD4+ subsets.

Sequencing was carried out using naive CD4+ T cells from blood. The sample's cell subset or site label is to be understood as: true naive CD4+ T cells. The receptors were sampled from a man younger than 30 with type 1 diabetes.

This chain uses TRBV30 with TRBJ1-5; tentatively, D is TRBD1 (5 bases). CDR1 and CDR2 from the germline V gene are GTSNPN and SVGIG (reference sequence). Between the trimmed V and J ends, which lost 3 bases and 6 bases, there was a span of 12 bases. The CDR3 has 13 amino acids. CDR3 DNA sequence: TGTGCCTGGAGCCCAGGGCTCGCTCAGCCCCAGCATTTT. Its translation is CAWSPGLAQPQHF.

This clone has just a few counts. The rearrangement joins TRBV10-3 to TRBJ2-7; 7 bases line up with TRBD1. CDR3 length: 13 residues. The germline V gene has CDR1 ENHRY and CDR2 SYGVKD. The junction had 14 bases not matched to a gene; V was cut back by 10 bases and J by 8 bases. The CDR3 here is CASPRQGKGKQYF. CDR3 sequence (DNA): TGTGCCAGCCCTCGACAGGGAAAGGGCAAGCAGTACTTC.

This clone was picked up a small number of times. The chain uses TRBV29-1 and TRBJ2-7; D not certain. CDR1 SQVTM and CDR2 ANQGSEA come from the germline V gene. V was trimmed by 4 bases and J by 2 bases, leaving 6 bases between them. The CDR3 is 11 amino acids. The CDR3 DNA reads as TGCAGCGTTGGTTGGACCTACGAGCAGTACTTC. It yields the protein CSVGWTYEQYF.

This clone was observed a few times. Other DNA sequences in this sample translate to the same CDR3. The rearrangement uses TRBV9 and TRBJ2-2; 9 nucleotides line up with TRBD2. The CDR3 extends over 16 amino acids. In germline, CDR1 is SGDLS, CDR2 YYNGEE. V was clipped by 0 bases and J by 1 base; unmatched bases: 1. The chain's CDR3 is CASSVALAGNTGELFF. In DNA, the CDR3 is TGTGCCAGCAGCGTAGCACTAGCGGGGAACACCGGGGAGCTGTTTTTT.

In its sample, this clone was seen a few times. This chain links TRBV7-6 with TRBJ1-1; TRBD1 is a possible D gene (6 bases). V was cut by 5 bases and J by 1 base, with 8 bases left in between. Germline V gene data show CDR1 as SGHVS and CDR2 as FNYEAQ. The CDR3 is made up of 13 amino acids. The CDR3 is CASSPGQNTEAFF. CDR3 nucleotides: TGTGCCAGCAGCCCGGGACAGAACACTGAAGCTTTCTTT.

In this sample, this clone turned up a few times. The chain couples TRBV29-1 to TRBJ2-4; possible D gene TRBD1, 5 bases. Trimming shortened V by 3 bases and J by 8 bases, and 14 bases separated the two germline ends. CDR3 size: 13 residues. The V gene's germline CDR1 is SQVTM and CDR2 ANQGSEA. CDR3 sequence (DNA): TGCAGCGTTGAGGGCCAGGGCCTGGACATTCAGTACTTC. Its translation: CSVEGQGLDIQYF.

In this sample, this clone turned up a few times. Here the CDR3 reads CASSSSLASITDTQYF. CDR3 in DNA: TGTGCCAGCAGCTCCTCCTTGGCCTCAATTACAGATACGCAGTATTTT. V usage is TRBV7-2 and J usage is TRBJ2-3; D unclear. Germline CDR1 and CDR2: SGHTA and FQGNSA. The CDR3 covers 16 residues. Trimming removed 4 bases at V and 3 bases at J, with 17 bases between.

In its sample, this clone was seen a few times. The rearrangement uses TRBV30 and TRBJ1-2; 9 bases map to TRBD1. V gave up 3 bases and J gave up 7 bases; unmatched junction bases: 6. The germline V gene encodes CDR1 GTSNPN and CDR2 SVGIG (reference sequence). This CDR3 region has 13 residues. The CDR3 DNA is TGTGCCTGGAGGGCACAGGGGGCGGGTGGCTACACCTTC. It yields the protein CAWRAQGAGGYTF. The full variable domain, with the rest looked up from reference TRBV30 and TRBJ1-2, is SQTIHQWPATLVQPVGSPLSLECTVEGTSNPNLYWYRQAAGRGLQLLFYSVGIGQISSEVPQNLSASRPQDRQFILSSKKLLLSDSGFYLCAWRAQGAGGYTFGSGTRLTVV.

The sample holds a few counts of this clone. The CDR3, as DNA: TGCGCCAGCAGCCCTAGGGGGACTAGCGCTAATAGGGATACGCAGTATTTT. This gives the protein CASSPRGTSANRDTQYF. The chain couples TRBV4-1 to TRBJ2-3; 10 positions match TRBD2. Trimming cost V 4 bases and J 6 bases; bases outside gene matches: 13. Looked up from germline, CDR1 is MGHRA and CDR2 is YSYEKL. The CDR3 runs to 17 residues.

On this clone: Other DNA sequences in this sample translate to the same CDR3. The rearrangement joins TRBV29-1 to TRBJ1-5, with D unresolved. V lost 5 bases and J lost 0, with 5 bases in between. Germline V gives CDR1 SQVTM, CDR2 ANQGSEA. The length of the CDR3 is 12 residues. CDR3 sequence reads: CSVRGSNQPQHF. The CDR3 DNA reads as TGCAGCGTTCGGGGTAGCAATCAGCCCCAGCATTTT. Full variable domain (rest looked up from reference TRBV29-1 and TRBJ1-5): SAVISQKPSRDICQRGTSLTIQCQVDSQVTMMFWYRQQPGQSLTLIATANQGSEATYESGFVIDKFPISRPNLTFSTLTVSNMSPEDSSIYLCSVRGSNQPQHFGDGTRLSIL.

This clone has just a few counts. This rearrangement joins TRBV6-4 to TRBJ1-2; D call uncertain. V shed 0 bases and J shed 7 bases, with 6 bases lying between them. CDR3 length: 12 residues. The germline CDR1 and CDR2 sequences are MRHNA and SNTAGT. The CDR3 spells CASSDSISGYTF. DNA for the CDR3: TGTGCCAGCAGTGACTCGATTAGTGGCTACACCTTC.

This clone was detected only a few times. This chain joins TRBV29-1 and TRBJ2-5, with no clear D. Germline V gene lookup returns CDR1 SQVTM and CDR2 ANQGSEA. Trimming left V 4 bases short and J 2 bases short, with 8 bases between. This CDR3 has 12 residues. The CDR3: CSVGSQQETQYF. CDR3 nucleotide sequence: TGCAGCGTTGGAAGCCAACAAGAGACCCAGTACTTC.

The V call is TRBV5-1, the J call TRBJ2-7, with a possible D match to TRBD1 (6 bases). V lost 4 bases to trimming and J lost 3 bases, with 17 bases between them. CDR3 size: 15 residues. The germline CDR1 and CDR2 sequences are SGHRS and YFSETQ. The CDR3 loop reads CASSPSLGHFYEQYF. Written as DNA, the CDR3 is TGCGCCAGCAGCCCATCGTTGGGACATTTCTACGAGCAGTACTTC.

This chain uses TRBV4-2 with TRBJ2-1; the D is unclear. The CDR3 consists of 15 residues. Trimming took 1 base from V and 0 from J, leaving 7 bases between them. Per the germline V gene, CDR1 is LGHNA and CDR2 is YNFKEQ. CDR3 bases: TGTGCCAGCAGCCAAGTGACGAACTCCTACAATGAGCAGTTCTTC. Protein sequence: CASSQVTNSYNEQFF.

This clone was detected only a few times. This chain joins TRBV7-2 and TRBJ2-1, with D possibly matching TRBD2 (7 bases). This CDR3 has 17 residues. V was cut by 4 bases and J by 7 bases, with 23 bases left in between. Germline CDR1 and CDR2: SGHTA and FQGNSA. The CDR3, as DNA: TGTGCCAGCAGCTCCCTCGGGGGGCGGGAAAGGGAAAATGAGCAGTTCTTC. Translated: CASSSLGGRERENEQFF.

This clone has just a few counts. The V call is TRBV18, the J call TRBJ1-1; D may be TRBD1 (6 bases). V lost 3 bases, J lost 2 bases, and 13 bases lay in between. The CDR3 length is 15 residues. From germline, CDR1 is KGHSH and CDR2 LQKENI. This chain's CDR3 is CASSPLDRENTEAFF. CDR3 sequence (DNA): TGTGCCAGCTCACCCCTGGACAGAGAAAACACTGAAGCTTTCTTT.

This clone has a handful of counts. The chain is built from TRBV4-2 and TRBJ1-1; D is perhaps TRBD1 (6 bases). Germline CDR1 LGHNA, CDR2 YNFKEQ. CDR3 length: 18 amino acids. The V and J ends lost 0 bases and 1 base respectively, with 18 bases between them. The CDR3 DNA is TGTGCCAGCAGCCAAGAGCCCTTCCGGGACAAGAGGAACACTGAAGCTTTCTTT. Protein product: CASSQEPFRDKRNTEAFF.

Only a few counts were recorded for this clone. The chain is built from TRBV5-1 and TRBJ2-1; D is unresolved. Trimming cost V 1 base and J 5 bases, with 10 bases left between them. The CDR3 totals 14 residues. Germline CDR1 SGHRS, CDR2 YFSETQ. The CDR3 nucleotides are TGCGCCAGCAGCTTGTGGGAACAGAACAATGAGCAGTTCTTC. It translates to CASSLWEQNNEQFF.

There are a few counts of this clone. CDR3 loop: CASSLNRGQETQYF. CDR3 coding DNA: TGTGCCAGCAGCTTAAACAGGGGCCAAGAGACCCAGTACTTC. The rearrangement joins TRBV7-8 to TRBJ2-5; TRBD1 matches 7 bases. Germline values: CDR1 SGHVS, CDR2 FQNEAQ. Trimming cost V 2 bases and J 1 base; bases outside gene matches: 1. The CDR3 extends over 14 amino acids.

Concerning this clone: Other DNA sequences within the sample encode an identical CDR3. The rearrangement links TRBV30 to TRBJ2-3; D remains unclear. V lost 2 bases and J lost 0, with 3 bases in between. The CDR3 has 12 amino acids. The germline CDR1 and CDR2 sequences are GTSNPN and SVGIG (reference sequence). CDR3 protein: CAWSFSTDTQYF. As DNA, the CDR3 is TGTGCCTGGAGTTTTAGCACAGATACGCAGTATTTT.

The rearrangement uses TRBV30 and TRBJ1-1; D remains ambiguous. V lost 2 bases and J lost 1, with 8 bases in between. The length of the CDR3 is 13 residues. CDR1 and CDR2 from the germline V gene are GTSNPN and SVGIG (reference sequence). The CDR3 loop is CAWSRPGNTEAFF. The CDR3 coding sequence is TGTGCCTGGAGTAGACCCGGGAACACTGAAGCTTTCTTT.

Worth noting for this clone: The sample has other DNA sequences that encode this CDR3 too. The V call is TRBV7-9, the J call TRBJ1-5, with a weak D call TRBD1 (5 bases). This CDR3 region has 13 residues. With 6 bases removed from V and 2 bases from J, the gap between germline ends came to 8 bases. CDR1 is SEHNR and CDR2 is FQNEAQ in the germline V gene (reference sequence). CDR3 protein: CASSPQGNQPQHF. The DNA for the CDR3 is TGTGCCAGCAGTCCACAGGGCAATCAGCCCCAGCATTTT.

This clone turned up a few times. The chain uses TRBV30 and TRBJ2-7, with a weak D call TRBD1 (5 bases). CDR1 GTSNPN and CDR2 SVGIG come from the germline V gene (reference sequence). The V end lost 1 base, the J end lost 3 bases, and 7 bases lay between the germline ends. The CDR3 sequence is 12 residues long. The CDR3 loop reads CAWSAGNYEQYF. The CDR3 DNA sequence: TGTGCCTGGAGTGCAGGGAACTACGAGCAGTACTTC. Drawing the rest from reference TRBV30 and TRBJ2-7, the complete variable domain is SQTIHQWPATLVQPVGSPLSLECTVEGTSNPNLYWYRQAAGRGLQLLFYSVGIGQISSEVPQNLSASRPQDRQFILSSKKLLLSDSGFYLCAWSAGNYEQYFGPGTRLTVT.

This clone has a handful of counts. The chain couples TRBV28 to TRBJ1-1; a weak D match, TRBD1 (6 bases). Germline CDR1 is MDHEN and CDR2 is SYDVKM. V lost 8 bases and J lost 0, with 16 bases in between. The CDR3 runs 15 residues. The DNA for the CDR3 is TGTGCCAGCTGGGGGCCGTCTGGCATGAACACTGAAGCTTTCTTT. Translating it yields CASWGPSGMNTEAFF.

This rearrangement joins TRBV5-1 to TRBJ2-5, with D uncertain. The germline V and J ends were trimmed by 1 base and 2 bases, with 15 bases remaining between them. Germline V gene lookup returns CDR1 SGHRS and CDR2 YFSETQ. CDR3 length equals 16 residues. In nucleotides, the CDR3 is TGCGCCAGCAGCTTGCGTGGAAACAGTTTTCAAGAGACCCAGTACTTC. This translates into CASSLRGNSFQETQYF.